The entry that follows covers one T cell receptor (beta chain) sequence. Its antigen specificity is not known. One base away there is no much larger clone; base qualities are not given. The sample belongs to a study of blood T cell repertoires in COVID-19 (dated by TCRdb to 2018 to 2021). Regarding the study in general: Collaborator samples came from the United States, Italy and Spain and covered acute and convalescent phases of COVID-19. Subjects who had been exposed to COVID-19, were actively infected with it, or had recovered from it provided the deeply sampled blood TCRbeta repertoires that made up the dataset. Samples were obtained from the ongoing ImmuneRACE study (first 160 participants) and from about 1,300 subjects provided by 6 global collaborators. The repertoires were made available in a free public database intended to serve as a resource for research on the immune response to SARS-CoV-2. The material from the prospective study consisted of cDNA or gDNA derived from T cells, B-cell-depleted T cells, or PBMCs. Where available, HLA class I and class II types were taken from metadata supplied by the sample provider and were not determined by assay-based typing. A de-identified subject ID, COVID-19 status, age in years and sex were almost always included in the sample metadata. Overall results and qualifications from the work: Clinical and demographic metadata were provided uncurated, with the amount varying by source and participant.

Collaborating institutions collected whole blood in K2EDTA tubes following their own protocols. For TCRbeta analysis, collaborators shipped samples in one of three forms: frozen whole blood, isolated PBMCs, or DNA extracted from either of those sample types. The immunoSEQ Assay, a bias-controlled multiplex PCR, was used to amplify TCRbeta CDR3 regions from genomic DNA. As for how the authors treated the data: Within the assay, amplification of reference gene primers was used to estimate how many nucleated cells each sample contained. To quantify the absolute abundance of each unique TCRbeta CDR3 rearrangement, sequence reads were collapsed and filtered. For each sample, productive Simpson clonality was calculated as the square root of Simpson's diversity index across productive rearrangements. TCRdb's version of the immuneACCESS table is confined to in-frame rearrangements and falls short of the full clone set. An unresolved V gene accounts for under half of the shortfall where checked; the remainder is of unknown origin. V and J calls and clone size are copied from that table; D and trimming were computed from the DNA. For this sample the table gives roughly 59,000 clones, of which roughly 81% were detected only once. 15% to 18% of the sample goes to the ten largest clones.

Looking up the germline V gene yields CDR1 SGHDT and CDR2 YYEEEE. The CDR3 runs 15 residues from the cysteine to the phenylalanine. Here the CDR3 DNA is all that survives: 45 bases in frame from base 1. Trimming accounts for 4 bases at V and 5 bases at J, while the number of junction bases matched to no gene is 10. The source material was peripheral blood. The TCR was taken from an older man with acute or convalescent COVID-19. The chain is assembled from TRBV5-6 and TRBJ1-2; TRBD1 aligns with 8 central bases. CDR3 region: CASSPGGQGVYGYTF. At the DNA level, the sequence is TGTGCCAGCAGCCCGGGTGGACAGGGTGTATATGGCTACACCTTC.